The next 18 T cell receptor beta chains were all read from a single sample in a study of identical twins. TCRdb used MiXCR to reprocess the 5' RACE reads, holding one entry per CDR3 protein. The sample contains about 1.7 million distinct CDR3 sequences, around a third of which appear only once. Sequencing was carried out using cord blood. These TCRs come from a newborn girl in good health.

This clonotype was picked up many times. The genes are TRBV6-6 and TRBJ1-2, with 7 nucleotides matching TRBD1. The junction had 9 bases not matched to a gene; V was cut back by 4 bases and J by 7 bases. The CDR3 has 14 amino acids. Per the germline V gene, CDR1 is MNHNY and CDR2 is SVGAGI (reference sequence). This chain's CDR3 is CASSFNRDSGGYTF. CDR3 in DNA: TGTGCCAGCAGTTTTAACCGGGACAGTGGTGGCTACACCTTC.

The chain is built from TRBV20-1 and TRBJ2-1; possible D gene TRBD1, 6 bases. Judging by the DNA end, TRBJ2-7 fits better; the J call may be wrong. Germline V gives CDR1 DFQATT, CDR2 SNEGSKA (reference sequence). The CDR3 runs to 14 residues. For the CDR3, the DNA is TGCAGTGCTAGTTCGACAGGCTCCTACAATGAGCAGTACTTC. It yields the protein CSASSTGSYNEQYF.

The table lists this clonotype with a few counts. V usage is TRBV15 and J usage is TRBJ2-3; TRBD1 or TRBD2 may be the D gene (6 bases each). The ends were cut back, 1 base at V and 4 bases at J, with 18 bases in the middle. The CDR3 consists of 17 residues. Per germline, CDR1 LNHNV and CDR2 YYDKDF (reference sequence). CDR3 loop: CATSRVISGATADTQYF. The CDR3 DNA follows: TGTGCCACCAGCAGAGTTATATCGGGGGCGACAGCAGATACGCAGTATTTT. The whole variable domain, filled in from reference TRBV15 and TRBJ2-3, reads DAMVIQNPRYQVTQFGKPVTLSCSQTLNHNVMYWYQQKSSQAPKLLFHYYDKDFNNEADTPDNFQSRRPNTSFCFLDIRSPGLGDTAMYLCATSRVISGATADTQYFGPGTRLTVL.

The chain has TRBV27 and TRBJ1-2, with a tentative D call TRBD1 (6 bases). With 8 bases removed from V and 4 bases from J, the gap between germline ends came to 20 bases. Germline V gene lookup returns CDR1 MNHEY and CDR2 SMNVEV (reference sequence). The CDR3 extends over 15 amino acids. Here the CDR3 reads CASQLQGHSGYGYTF. CDR3 sequence (DNA): TGTGCCAGCCAACTACAGGGCCACTCTGGCTATGGCTACACCTTC.

The CDR3, as DNA: TGTGCCAGCAGCTTAGAGGCCGTGCATCTGAGTTTCATTCAGTACTTC. This sequence encodes CASSLEAVHLSFIQYF. This chain links TRBV7-2 with TRBJ2-4; D unclear. Trimming shortened V by 1 base and J by 9 bases, and 19 bases separated the two germline ends. Per the germline V gene, CDR1 is SGHTA and CDR2 is FQGNSA. The CDR3 loop spans 16 amino acids.

This clonotype came up many times. The genes are TRBV11-3 and TRBJ2-3; 7 positions agree with TRBD2. Trimming removed 3 bases from V and 2 bases from J; junction bases left unmatched: 2. The germline V gene has CDR1 SGHNT and CDR2 YENEEA. The CDR3 contains 14 residues. The CDR3 coding sequence is TGTGCCAGCAGCTTCGCGGGAGACACAGATACGCAGTATTTT. Translated, it gives CASSFAGDTDTQYF.

In this sample, this clonotype turned up a few times. J is TRBJ1-2 and V is TRBV6-1; unclear D gene. There are 15 residues in the CDR3. Germline CDR1 reads MNHNS; CDR2 reads SASEGT. V was shortened by 3 bases and J by 3 bases, with 14 bases between the two germline ends. The CDR3 is CASSDDPGRYYGYTF. CDR3 DNA: TGTGCCAGCAGTGATGATCCAGGACGATACTATGGCTACACCTTC.

This clonotype was recorded a few times. The gene calls are TRBV6-1 and TRBJ2-7, with 8 positions matching TRBD1. Gene TRBJ2-4 matches the end of the DNA better, so the J call may be wrong. The CDR3 has 14 amino acids. Germline lookup yields CDR1 MNHNS and CDR2 SASEGT. The CDR3 DNA sequence: TGTGCCAGCAGGCACAGGGGGTTCGAAAACATTCAGTACTTC. It yields the protein CASRHRGFENIQYF.

The DNA of the CDR3 is TGTGCCAGCAGCACTAGCGGGAGGGTCCTCACAGATACGCAGTATTTT. It is translated as CASSTSGRVLTDTQYF. The chain recombines TRBV2 with TRBJ2-3; TRBD2 matches at 13 bases. The CDR3 has 16 residues. Trimming removed 6 bases from V and 2 bases from J; junction bases left unmatched: 5. CDR1 is SNHLY and CDR2 is FYNNEI in the germline V gene. Using reference TRBV2 and TRBJ2-3 for the parts outside the CDR3, the full variable domain is EPEVTQTPSHQVTQMGQEVILRCVPISNHLYFYWYRQILGQKVEFLVSFYNNEISEKSEIFDDQFSVERPDGSNFTLKIRSTKLEDSAMYFCASSTSGRVLTDTQYFGPGTRLTVL.

This clonotype was found a few times. The chain employs TRBV27 and TRBJ1-6; D remains ambiguous. V was trimmed by 4 bases and J by 0 bases, leaving 19 bases between them. The CDR3 sequence is 19 residues long. Germline assignment: CDR1 MNHEY and CDR2 SMNVEV (reference sequence). CDR3 nucleotides: TGTGCCAGCAGTTCAAGGCGGACTCCCGATAGCTCCTATAATTCACCCCTCCACTTT. Translating it yields CASSSRRTPDSSYNSPLHF.

This clonotype was observed a few times. The J gene is TRBJ2-5, the V gene TRBV10-2, with 8 nucleotides matching TRBD1. This CDR3 has 13 amino acids. V dropped 4 bases and J dropped 6; count of bases not matched to a gene: 4. CDR1 is WSHSY, CDR2 SAAADI, per germline. The CDR3 spells CASSADRAQTQYF. DNA of the CDR3: TGCGCCAGCAGTGCGGACAGGGCTCAGACCCAGTACTTC.

As regards this clonotype: One junction end does not reproduce the germline sequence, and a read error may be involved. The rearrangement joins TRBV5-1 to TRBJ2-1, with D perhaps assigned TRBD1 or TRBD2 (5 bases each). CDR1 is SGHRS, CDR2 YFSETQ, per germline. CDR3 length: 13 amino acids. The CDR3: CAGSRDAMGEQFF. The CDR3 coding sequence is TGCGCCGGCAGCCGGGACGCCATGGGTGAGCAGTTCTTC. Combining the CDR3 with reference TRBV5-1 and TRBJ2-1 gives the whole variable domain KAGVTQTPRYLIKTRGQQVTLSCSPISGHRSVSWYQQTPGQGLQFLFEYFSETQRNKGNFPGRFSGRQFSNSRSEMNVSTLELGDSALYLCAGSRDAMGEQFFGPGTRLTVL.

The sample holds a few counts of this clonotype. The CDR3 loop is CASSLRQLLNQPQHF. The CDR3 coding sequence is TGTGCCAGCAGTCTCCGCCAACTCCTGAATCAGCCCCAGCATTTT. This sequence joins TRBV28 and TRBJ1-5, with D unresolved. Germline V lookup: CDR1 MDHEN, CDR2 SYDVKM. Trimming pared 5 bases from V and 4 bases from J, leaving 15 bases between. CDR3 length equals 15 residues.

This chain joins TRBV25-1 and TRBJ2-3, with 12 bases matching TRBD2. Looked up from germline, CDR1 is MGHDK and CDR2 is SYGVNS. This CDR3 spans 17 amino acids. J was trimmed by 3 bases and V by 1 base; bases with no gene match: 5. CDR3 DNA: TGTGCCAGCAGTGAATCTAGGACTAGCGGGAAAACAGATACGCAGTATTTT. Translating gives CASSESRTSGKTDTQYF.

The chain is built from TRBV6-5 and TRBJ2-1; TRBD2 is a possible D gene (5 bases). Gene TRBJ2-7 matches the end of the DNA better, so the J call may be wrong. This CDR3 is 16 amino acids long. The germline V gene encodes CDR1 MNHEY and CDR2 SVGAGI. The CDR3 DNA sequence: TGTGCCAGCAGTTACTCGGAGGCGAGCTCCTACAATGAGCAGTACTTC. It translates to CASSYSEASSYNEQYF.

The chain employs TRBV9 and TRBJ1-2, with D unresolved. The germline V gene encodes CDR1 SGDLS and CDR2 YYNGEE. Trimming stripped 0 bases from V and 2 bases from J, with 8 bases between. CDR3 length equals 14 residues. This CDR3 reads CASSVAAKNYGYTF. In nucleotides, the CDR3 is TGTGCCAGCAGCGTAGCGGCAAAAAACTATGGCTACACCTTC.

This clonotype was seen repeatedly, ten times or more. This chain joins TRBV29-1 and TRBJ1-1, with D unresolved. Trimming pared 4 bases from V and 1 base from J, leaving 10 bases between. The CDR3 is made up of 13 amino acids. From germline, CDR1 is SQVTM and CDR2 ANQGSEA. CDR3 sequence: CSVAGRENTEAFF. The DNA for the CDR3 is TGCAGCGTTGCAGGACGGGAGAACACTGAAGCTTTCTTT.

The chain has TRBV15 and TRBJ2-1; D ambiguous. The CDR3 loop spans 17 amino acids. Per the germline V gene, CDR1 is LNHNV and CDR2 is YYDKDF (reference sequence). Trimming stripped 1 base from V and 0 bases from J, with 13 bases between. This CDR3 is CATSRVVYGSSYNEQFF. Here the CDR3 DNA reads TGTGCCACCAGCAGAGTAGTGTACGGTAGCTCCTACAATGAGCAGTTCTTC.